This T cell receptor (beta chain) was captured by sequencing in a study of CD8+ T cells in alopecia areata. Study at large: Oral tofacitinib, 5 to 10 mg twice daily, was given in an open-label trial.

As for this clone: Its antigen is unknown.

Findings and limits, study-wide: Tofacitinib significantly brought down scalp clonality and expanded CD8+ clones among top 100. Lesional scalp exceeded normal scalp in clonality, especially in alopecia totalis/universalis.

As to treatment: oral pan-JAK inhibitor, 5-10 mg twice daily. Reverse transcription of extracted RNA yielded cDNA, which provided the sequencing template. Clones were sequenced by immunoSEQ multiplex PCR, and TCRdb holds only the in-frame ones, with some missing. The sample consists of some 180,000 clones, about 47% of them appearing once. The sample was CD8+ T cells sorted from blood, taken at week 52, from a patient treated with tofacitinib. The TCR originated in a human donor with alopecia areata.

The CDR3 sequence is CASRRTGDNRRGYTF. For the CDR3, the DNA is TGTGCCAGCAGGAGGACAGGGGACAATAGGCGTGGCTACACCTTC. The chain joins TRBV6-5 to TRBJ1-2; 9 bases are a match to TRBD1. Germline V gene lookup returns CDR1 MNHEY and CDR2 SVGAGI. This CDR3 comprises 15 residues. V trimming: 6 bases; J trimming: 7 bases; junction bases outside the gene matches: 12.